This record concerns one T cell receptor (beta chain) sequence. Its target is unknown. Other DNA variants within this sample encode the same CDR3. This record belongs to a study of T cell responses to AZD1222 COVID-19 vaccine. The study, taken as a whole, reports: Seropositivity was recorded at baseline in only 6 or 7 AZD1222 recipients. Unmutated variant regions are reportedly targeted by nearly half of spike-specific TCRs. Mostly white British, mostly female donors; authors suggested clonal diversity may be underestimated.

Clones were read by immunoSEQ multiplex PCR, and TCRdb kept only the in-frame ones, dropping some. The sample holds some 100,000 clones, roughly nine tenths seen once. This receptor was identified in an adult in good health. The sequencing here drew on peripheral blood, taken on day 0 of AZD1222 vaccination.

In DNA, the CDR3 is TGTGCCAGTAGTATAGGAAGAGCGAACACTGAAGCTTTCTTT. This translates into CASSIGRANTEAFF. This chain joins TRBV19 and TRBJ1-1; no reliable D call. The V end lost 1 base, the J end lost 1 base, and 7 bases lay between the germline ends. The V gene's germline CDR1 is LNHDA and CDR2 SQIVND (reference sequence). This CDR3 comprises 14 residues.